The text below deals with one T cell receptor (beta chain). Its antigen is undetermined. The sample comes from a study of blood T cells in healthy people across ages. About the research overall: Every two T cells gave about one barcoded beta molecule via template switching. Broader study findings: Among T cells, TCR beta diversity per million cells dropped roughly linearly as age rose.

The CDR3 has 17 residues. The germline V gene encodes CDR1 KGHSH and CDR2 LQKENI. V lost 2 bases, J lost 1 base, and 10 bases stayed unmatched. The draw of peripheral blood yielded about 9.4 milliliters from each donor. Whenever a sample was processed, at least 6.5 million PBMCs were isolated. Combining a sample-barcoded 5' primer with a J-beta primer mix, a second PCR ran for about 7 to 11 cycles. TCRdb redid the calling of the 5' RACE reads with MiXCR, one entry per CDR3 protein. The sample yields 650,000 to 800,000 distinct CDR3 sequences, about 42% seen once. The specimen sequenced was blood. This TCR was recovered from a man in his fifties or sixties in good health. The rearrangement links TRBV18 to TRBJ2-7; 8 positions match TRBD1. This CDR3 is CASSPIQWGTGSYEQYF. DNA of the CDR3: TGTGCCAGCTCACCAATTCAATGGGGGACAGGTTCCTACGAGCAGTACTTC.